This passage covers 7 T cell receptor beta chains from one sample sequenced in a study of blood T cells in healthy people across ages. Through a sample-barcoded 5' primer and a J-beta primer mix, a second PCR was run for 7 to 11 cycles. TCRdb re-called the 5' RACE reads with MiXCR, one entry per CDR3 protein. The sample lists fewer than 800,000 distinct CDR3 sequences, 21% occurring once. Sequenced material: blood. The origin of the receptors is a man aged 65 to 85 in good health.

CDR3: CASSLPGLVREQFF. For the CDR3, the DNA is TGTGCCAGCTCACTACCGGGACTAGTCCGCGAGCAGTTCTTC. The rearrangement uses TRBV18 and TRBJ2-1; 8 bases agree with TRBD2. Germline V CDR1 and CDR2: KGHSH, LQKENI. The CDR3 sequence is 14 residues long. V gave up 4 bases and J gave up 10 bases; unmatched junction bases: 9.

The table lists this clonotype with a few counts. The gene calls are TRBV5-1 and TRBJ1-4; D is unresolved. Trimming cost V 0 bases and J 8 bases, with 11 bases left between them. The CDR3 length is 14 residues. Germline CDR1 and CDR2: SGHRS and YFSETQ. CDR3 DNA: TGCGCCAGCAGCTTGGAAATGGGTGACGAAAAACTGTTTTTT. Amino acid sequence: CASSLEMGDEKLFF. The entire variable domain, with the rest obtained from reference TRBV5-1 and TRBJ1-4, is as follows: KAGVTQTPRYLIKTRGQQVTLSCSPISGHRSVSWYQQTPGQGLQFLFEYFSETQRNKGNFPGRFSGRQFSNSRSEMNVSTLELGDSALYLCASSLEMGDEKLFFGSGTQLSVL.

This clonotype appeared many times. The chain combines TRBV7-3 with TRBJ2-7; D may be TRBD1 (5 bases). This CDR3 spans 13 amino acids. Germline V gene lookup returns CDR1 SGHTA and CDR2 FQGTGA. V shed 2 bases and J shed 3 bases, with 8 bases lying between them. Here the CDR3 reads CASSLQGGYEQYF. CDR3 nucleotides: TGTGCCAGCAGCTTACAGGGTGGCTACGAGCAGTACTTC.

In its sample, this clonotype was seen a few times. The chain links TRBV29-1 to TRBJ1-1; TRBD1 matches 8 bases. The V segment lost 5 bases and the J segment 6 bases; nucleotides outside the gene matches: 8. The CDR3 loop spans 13 amino acids. The germline V gene encodes CDR1 SQVTM and CDR2 ANQGSEA. The CDR3 region has the DNA TGCAGCGTTCGAAGGACAGGGAGTCCTGAAGCTTTCTTT. Encoded protein: CSVRRTGSPEAFF. The full variable domain, with the rest looked up from reference TRBV29-1 and TRBJ1-1, is SAVISQKPSRDICQRGTSLTIQCQVDSQVTMMFWYRQQPGQSLTLIATANQGSEATYESGFVIDKFPISRPNLTFSTLTVSNMSPEDSSIYLCSVRRTGSPEAFFGQGTRLTVV.

This clonotype was seen a single time. The chain joins TRBV20-1 to TRBJ2-1, with 12 bases aligning to TRBD2. The CDR3 sequence is 15 residues long. After removal of 5 bases from V and 6 bases from J, the junction contained 8 bases not matched to a gene. The germline gives CDR1 DFQATT, CDR2 SNEGSKA (reference sequence). The CDR3 DNA reads as TGCAGTGCTCCCTCTAGCGGGAGGGCCCTCAATGAGCAGTTCTTC. It translates to CSAPSSGRALNEQFF.

This clonotype was detected ten times or more. The chain couples TRBV6-2 or TRBV6-3 to TRBJ2-5, with TRBD2 matching over 14 bases. J was trimmed by 3 bases and V by 5 bases; bases with no gene match: 2. The CDR3 consists of 15 residues. CDR1 and CDR2 (germline): MNHEY, SVGEGT. CDR3 coding DNA: TGTGCCAGCAGTACGGGACTAGCGGGGGAAGAGACCCAGTACTTC. Amino acid sequence: CASSTGLAGEETQYF.

V and J are TRBV5-3 and TRBJ2-4; a possible D gene is TRBD2 (7 bases). TRBV5-3 is labeled an ORF, and its function is uncertain. The CDR3 runs to 17 residues. V shed 0 bases and J shed 1 base, with 14 bases lying between them. CDR3 coding DNA: TGTGCCAGAAGCTTGGACTTACGGGGGGCTGCCAAAAACATTCAGTACTTC. Residues: CARSLDLRGAAKNIQYF.